These 13 T cell receptor beta chains originate from one sample sequenced in a study of T cells in women clearing cervical HPV infection. Profiled with immunoSEQ multiplex PCR; TCRdb holds only in-frame clones, not every one. Here the sample table reports 30,000 to 35,000 clones. Sequencing was done on a sample of blood buffy coat. The receptor source for this set is a woman aged 18-69 years with a cervical HPV16 infection that either progressed to CIN3+ or cleared (not recorded which).

Concerning this clone: With the read ending 3 residues before the CDR3 end, the germline J gene is used to fill in that end. This sequence joins TRBV2 and TRBJ1-2; 9 bases fit TRBD1. V gave up 7 bases and J gave up 4 bases; unmatched junction bases: 16. The CDR3 has 17 residues. The V gene's germline CDR1 is SNHLY and CDR2 FYNNEI. Here the CDR3 reads CASNARDRAPSGYGYTF. The CDR3 bases that were read are TGTGCCAGCAACGCCCGGGACAGGGCCCCAAGCGGCTATGGC.

In the case of this clone: The observed sequence ends 3 residues before the CDR3 terminus, with the missing tail filled in from the germline J gene. The V gene is TRBV2, the J gene TRBJ1-5; D is perhaps TRBD1 (5 bases). V gave up 3 bases and J gave up 9 bases, with 15 bases separating them. This CDR3 comprises 14 residues. Germline loops: CDR1 SNHLY, CDR2 FYNNEI. The sequenced part of the CDR3 DNA is TGTGCCAGCAGTGAGACCAGGGCTTCAGGGCCC. It is translated as CASSETRASGP. The entire CDR3 protein is CASSETRASGPQHF.

The CDR3 DNA, read in part, is TGTGCCAGCAGCCACTTAGACGGGGAGACC. It is translated as CASSHLDGET. The whole CDR3 reads CASSHLDGETQYF. The V gene is TRBV7-3, the J gene TRBJ2-5; the D is unclear. Sequencing ends 3 residues short of the CDR3 end; the germline J gene provides the rest. V dropped 5 bases and J dropped 5 bases, with 12 bases sitting between them. Germline CDR1 SGHTA, CDR2 FQGTGA. This CDR3 spans 13 amino acids.

A word on this clone: The read comes to an end 3 residues before the CDR3 does, leaving the germline J gene to fill in the end. The V call is TRBV7-9, the J call TRBJ1-1; possible D gene TRBD1, 6 bases. The germline V gene has CDR1 SEHNR and CDR2 FQNEAQ (reference sequence). The CDR3 totals 15 residues. V was pared by 2 bases and J by 1 base, with 11 bases between. CDR3: CASSLKDSQNTEAFF. The DNA read from the CDR3 is TGTGCCAGCAGCTTAAAGGACAGCCAGAACACTGAA.

Comment on this clone: The sequenced fragment ends 3 residues before the CDR3 boundary, so the rest is inferred from the germline J gene. The chain links TRBV5-1 to TRBJ2-3; the D gene is possibly TRBD2 (6 bases). Germline V CDR1 and CDR2: SGHRS, YFSETQ. Deletions cut 6 bases from V and 3 bases from J, with 17 bases between. The CDR3 sequence is 15 residues long. The DNA read from the CDR3 is TGCGCCAGCAAAGTGGGGGGTATGGGGACAGATACG. This translates into CASKVGGMGTDT. The complete CDR3 reads CASKVGGMGTDTQYF. Supplemented by reference TRBV5-1 and TRBJ2-3, the full variable domain reads KAGVTQTPRYLIKTRGQQVTLSCSPISGHRSVSWYQQTPGQGLQFLFEYFSETQRNKGNFPGRFSGRQFSNSRSEMNVSTLELGDSALYLCASKVGGMGTDTQYFGPGTRLTVL.

About this clone: With the read ending 3 residues before the CDR3 end, the germline J gene is used to fill in that end. The chain recombines TRBV6-2 or TRBV6-3 with TRBJ2-5; 9 bases are shared with TRBD1. CDR1 and CDR2 (germline): MNHEY, SVGEGT. The ends lost 2 bases at V and 3 bases at J; junction bases unmatched: 1. The CDR3 extends over 14 amino acids. The sequenced part of the CDR3 DNA is TGTGCCAGCAGTTACACAGGGGGCGAAGAGACC. Translating gives CASSYTGGEET. The whole CDR3 sequence is CASSYTGGEETQYF.

Note on this clone: The read halts 3 residues ahead of the CDR3 end, with the missing end drawn from the germline J gene. The chain carries TRBV20-1 and TRBJ2-5, with TRBD2 matching 12 bases. The CDR3 loop spans 15 amino acids. After removal of 5 bases from V and 5 bases from J, the junction contained 9 bases not matched to a gene. Germline CDR1 and CDR2: DFQATT and SNEGSKA (reference sequence). The sequenced CDR3 bases are TGCAGTGCTCTGAGACTAGCGGGAGAGAGGGAGACC. This translates into CSALRLAGERET. The full CDR3 protein is CSALRLAGERETQYF.

Remarks on this clone: From the germline J gene comes the end of the CDR3, since the read stops 3 residues before it. The chain employs TRBV2 and TRBJ2-1; D gene ambiguous. Looked up from germline, CDR1 is SNHLY and CDR2 is FYNNEI. Trimming left V 5 bases short and J 7 bases short, with 6 bases between. The CDR3 has 11 amino acids. The sequenced CDR3 bases are TGTGCCAGCAGTTCTAGAAATGAG. Translated: CASSSRNE. The whole CDR3 protein reads CASSSRNEQFF.

Details on this clone: The DNA ends 3 residues before the CDR3 does, and the rest of the CDR3 is filled in from the germline J gene. The rearrangement joins TRBV2 to TRBJ2-1, with 8 bases aligning to TRBD1. The CDR3 totals 15 residues. V lost 4 bases and J lost 8; bases outside the gene matches: 10. The germline V gene encodes CDR1 SNHLY and CDR2 FYNNEI. The CDR3 here is CASSAGTGLGHEQFF. The CDR3 DNA, read in part, is TGTGCCAGCAGTGCCGGGACAGGCTTAGGGCATGAG.

Worth noting for this clone: The CDR3 end lies 3 residues beyond the end of the read and is filled in from the germline J gene. This chain links TRBV10-3 with TRBJ1-4; 9 bases are shared with TRBD1. Unmatched junction bases numbered 3, after V lost 3 bases and J lost 7 bases. This CDR3 has 14 amino acids. Germline V gene data show CDR1 as ENHRY and CDR2 as SYGVKD. The CDR3 here is CAISEGTGSEKLFF. The sequenced CDR3 bases are TGTGCCATCAGTGAAGGGACAGGGAGTGAAAAA.

As concerns this clone: The read ends 3 residues before the CDR3 terminus; that terminus is restored from the germline J gene. This rearrangement joins TRBV7-8 to TRBJ1-3; a weak D match, TRBD1 (6 bases). This CDR3 is built from 18 residues. Deletions cut 4 bases from V and 0 bases from J, with 19 bases between. The V gene's germline CDR1 is SGHVS and CDR2 FQNEAQ. CDR3 DNA, as far as it was read: TGTGCCAGCAGCTCTCGGGGGCCGGCGGGGGGCTCTGGAAACACC. Amino acids: CASSSRGPAGGSGNT. The whole CDR3 is CASSSRGPAGGSGNTIYF.

A remark on this clone: The missing CDR3 end, 3 residues past where the read stops, is filled in from the germline J gene. The chain uses TRBV5-1 and TRBJ2-5; D might be TRBD2 (5 bases). Germline values: CDR1 SGHRS, CDR2 YFSETQ. This CDR3 contains 13 residues. V was cut by 2 bases and J by 1 base, with 6 bases left in between. CDR3 protein: CASSFRGQETQYF. The sequenced CDR3 bases are TGCGCCAGCAGCTTTCGGGGCCAAGAGACC.

Note on this clone: The read falls 3 residues short of the CDR3 end, and the missing part is taken from the germline J gene. The chain carries TRBV9 and TRBJ1-1, with 7 bases matching TRBD1. With 3 bases clipped from V and 3 bases from J, the junction kept 2 bases outside the gene matches. The CDR3 contains 13 residues. Germline loops: CDR1 SGDLS, CDR2 YYNGEE. CDR3 DNA (partial): TGTGCCAGCAGCGGAACAGGGGACACTGAA. Its protein is CASSGTGDTE. The CDR3 in its entirety is CASSGTGDTEAFF.